This TCR beta chain was identified during a study of blood T cell repertoires in COVID-19 (TCRdb year 2020). For context, the study as a whole: Samples covering the acute and convalescent phases of COVID-19 were provided by collaborators in the United States, Italy and Spain. Deeply sampled blood TCRbeta repertoires from subjects exposed to, actively infected with, or recovered from COVID-19 were included in the dataset. The sample metadata nearly always contained a de-identified subject ID, COVID-19 status, age in years and sex. Samples came from the ongoing ImmuneRACE study (first 160 participants) plus 1,254 subjects from 6 global collaborators. The prospective study material was composed of cDNA or gDNA derived from T cells, B-cell-depleted T cells, or PBMCs. A freely available public database, intended as a resource for researchers studying the immune response to SARS-CoV-2, is where the repertoires were released. Where available, HLA class I and class II types were obtained from metadata supplied by the sample provider rather than from assay-based typing.

Each collaborating institution followed its own protocols to collect whole blood in K2EDTA tubes. For TCRbeta analysis, collaborators shipped samples as frozen whole blood, isolated PBMCs, or DNA extracted from either of those sample types. Findings and caveats that apply to the study as a whole: The amount of clinical and demographic metadata varied by source and participant and was provided uncurated.

On this clone itself: No cognate antigen has been identified for it. No much larger clonotype is one base removed from it; base qualities were not supplied.

TCRbeta CDR3 regions were amplified from genomic DNA using the immunoSEQ Assay, a bias-controlled multiplex PCR. The study's own analysis went as follows. Within the assay, amplification of reference gene primers was used to estimate how many nucleated cells each sample contained. Sequence reads were collapsed and filtered to measure the absolute abundance of every unique TCRbeta CDR3 rearrangement. For each sample, productive Simpson clonality was calculated by taking the square root of Simpson's diversity index across productive rearrangements. This immuneACCESS table, as held by TCRdb, lists in-frame sequences with V and J called but not all clones. Of the missing ones, under half trace to an unresolved V gene in checked studies; the others have no known cause. V, J and clone size are taken as reported in that table, and D and trimming were inferred from the DNA itself. The sample table contains 200,000 to 300,000 clones; only one count was recorded for 88% of them. Clones ranked in the top ten supply about 0.7% of the sample.

Specimen: peripheral blood. The TCR originated in a human donor in a cohort sampled during active COVID-19.

Read as DNA, the sequence is TGTGCCAGCAGACGAGCTGGCGGGGGGGAGCAGTTCTTC. It encodes CASRRAGGGEQFF. The sequence links TRBV5-4 to TRBJ2-1, with TRBD2 matching 8 junction bases. After removal of 5 bases from V and 10 bases from J, the junction retains 8 bases not matched to a gene. Taken from cysteine to phenylalanine, the CDR3 has 13 residues. Of all the DNA, just the CDR3 is kept, 39 bases in frame from base 1. CDR1 and CDR2 are drawn from the germline V gene (reference sequence): SGHNT, YYREEE.